This T cell receptor (beta chain) was recorded in a study of cytomegalovirus exposure and HLA in healthy donors. With 60 Vbeta and 13 Jbeta primers, the PCR was carried out. Libraries were prepared by immunoSEQ multiplex PCR; TCRdb keeps only in-frame clonotypes and omits some of them. The sample comprises 30,000 to 40,000 clones, roughly two fifths of which are singletons, and roughly 2% rests with the top ten. Overall study results and limits: TCR beta V- and J-gene trimming was later associated with a missense DCLRE1C variant.

As concerns this clone: As yet, its antigen is unknown.

Germline trimming cut 6 bases from V and 4 bases from J; bases unmatched to any gene: 7. The germline gives CDR1 MNHEY, CDR2 SMNVEV (reference sequence). This CDR3 comprises 15 residues. This sequence originates from a woman between 50 and 59 years old in good health and CMV-seronegative. This chain uses TRBV27 with TRBJ1-5; 9 bases align to TRBD1. The material sequenced was PBMCs. The DNA of the CDR3 is TGTGCCAGCAGGGCCGACAGGGGGATTAATCAGCCCCAGCATTTT. It codes for CASRADRGINQPQHF.